The 17 T cell receptor beta chains below come from one sample, sequenced in a study of T cells in Graves' hyperthyroidism and ophthalmopathy (dated 2019 in TCRdb). Library preparation used multiplex PCR. Sequencing was performed on an Illumina HiSeq 2000. The TCR beta CDR3 regions were amplified from RNA transcripts. For the first round of RT-PCR on the TCR CDR3, the HTBI primer set was used together with the Qiagen OneStep RT-PCR kit. TCRdb itself trimmed the public reads at Q25 with fastp, ran MiXCR and retained productive beta chains. All rows with the same CDR3 protein become a single entry with the most common DNA and genes. This sample is represented by about 290,000 distinct CDR3 sequences; 13% of them were singletons. The top ten hold 6.5% to 10% of the sample. The sequenced sample consisted of blood. The receptor set was obtained from a woman in her twenties or thirties with Graves' hyperthyroidism that later progressed to Graves' ophthalmopathy.

On this clonotype: A much larger clone differs by one base, so this may be a read error. This sequence joins TRBV3-2 and TRBJ2-5; the DNA was not used to check the table's D call, TRBD2. TRBV3-2 is a pseudogene locus. The CDR3 loop spans 16 amino acids. The CDR3 coding sequence is TGTGCCAGCAGCCTCACACCCGGGGCTGGAGGGGAGACCCAGTACTTC. Its translation is CASSLTPGAGGETQYF.

This clonotype was detected ten times or more. The chain links TRBV20-1 to TRBJ2-5; D may match TRBD1 or TRBD2 (5 bases each). This CDR3 comprises 17 residues. V shed 4 bases and J shed 8 bases, with 29 bases lying between them. Germline V gives CDR1 DFQATT, CDR2 SNEGSKA (reference sequence). CDR3 in DNA: TGCAGTGCTAACCGAGGGGACGCCCCGACAGTCAAGAGAACCCAGTACTTC. Translated, it gives CSANRGDAPTVKRTQYF.

There are many counts of this clonotype. The chain combines TRBV12-3 or TRBV12-4 with TRBJ2-7; the D is unclear. Trimming left V 3 bases short and J 5 bases short, with 14 bases between. The CDR3 has 14 amino acids. CDR3 region: CASSFGPGSNEQYF. As DNA, the CDR3 is TGTGCCAGCAGTTTCGGTCCGGGTTCCAACGAGCAGTACTTC.

The chain links TRBV6-2 or TRBV6-3 to TRBJ1-5, with 7 bases that match TRBD1. The CDR3 loop spans 13 amino acids. Trimming cost V 7 bases and J 7 bases; bases outside gene matches: 7. Per germline, CDR1 MNHEY and CDR2 SVGEGT. This CDR3 is CASIEQGRQPQHF. The CDR3 bases are TGTGCCAGCATAGAACAGGGGAGGCAGCCCCAGCATTTT.

This chain connects TRBV30 to TRBJ2-1; no clear D. The CDR3 has 15 amino acids. V was cut by 0 bases and J by 2 bases, with 11 bases left in between. From germline, CDR1 is GTSNPN and CDR2 SVGIG (reference sequence). The CDR3 DNA sequence: TGTGCCTGGAGTGTAAGGCTAGATGCCTACAATGAGCAGTTCTTC. Protein: CAWSVRLDAYNEQFF.

In its sample, this clonotype was seen a few times. The chain employs TRBV15 and TRBJ2-7, with D perhaps TRBD2 (6 bases). The CDR3 loop spans 15 amino acids. Germline V gene lookup returns CDR1 LNHNV and CDR2 YYDKDF (reference sequence). Trimming took 1 base from V and 3 from J, leaving 13 bases between them. CDR3 amino acids: CATSRGPSDIYEQYF. Written as DNA, the CDR3 is TGTGCCACCAGCAGAGGACCTAGCGATATCTACGAGCAGTACTTC.

The chain is built from TRBV7-9 and TRBJ1-2; no firm D call. The CDR3 length is 12 residues. With 5 bases removed from V and 11 bases from J, the gap between germline ends came to 15 bases. Germline CDR1 and CDR2: SEHNR and FQNEAQ (reference sequence). The CDR3 sequence is CASSRPGVGYTF. In DNA, the CDR3 is TGTGCCAGCAGCCGTCCGGGAGTAGGATACACCTTC.

This clonotype was observed at least ten times. The CDR3 DNA reads as TGTGCCAGCAGCCAGCCCCAGGGTACGCAGTATTTT. It yields the protein CASSQPQGTQYF. V and J are TRBV3-1 and TRBJ2-3, with a possible D match to TRBD1 (5 bases). V lost 3 bases, J lost 8 bases, and 9 bases lay in between. Germline-derived CDR1 and CDR2 are LGHDT and YNNKEL (reference sequence). This CDR3 has 12 residues.

This clonotype was recorded at least ten times. The chain links TRBV13 to TRBJ1-5, with D unresolved. The CDR3 has 14 amino acids. Germline values: CDR1 PRHDT, CDR2 FYEKMQ (reference sequence). Trimming removed 0 bases at V and 3 bases at J, with 6 bases between. Here the CDR3 reads CASSLGPINQPQHF. CDR3 bases: TGTGCCAGCAGCTTAGGGCCGATCAATCAGCCCCAGCATTTT.

This clonotype was seen at least ten times. The chain recombines TRBV10-3 with TRBJ1-1; 7 bases align to TRBD1. V trimming: 5 bases; J trimming: 6 bases; junction bases outside the gene matches: 0. Germline CDR1 reads ENHRY; CDR2 reads SYGVKD. This CDR3 is 11 amino acids long. Here the CDR3 DNA reads TGTGCCATCAGTACAGGGGCTGAAGCTTTCTTT. Translated, it gives CAISTGAEAFF.

V gene TRBV9 combines with J gene TRBJ2-1, with no clear D. The germline V gene encodes CDR1 SGDLS and CDR2 YYNGEE. The CDR3 length is 13 residues. V was trimmed by 1 base and J by 10 bases, leaving 12 bases between them. As DNA, the CDR3 is TGTGCCAGCAGCGTATTCGGGTCCGGGGAGCAGTTCTTC. This sequence encodes CASSVFGSGEQFF.

The rearrangement uses TRBV5-1 and TRBJ2-7; 12 bases agree with TRBD2. Germline assignment: CDR1 SGHRS and CDR2 YFSETQ. The length of the CDR3 is 16 residues. Trimming removed 9 bases from V and 1 base from J; junction bases left unmatched: 11. CDR3 sequence: CANHPPTSGRSYEQYF. The CDR3 nucleotides are TGCGCCAACCACCCCCCGACTAGCGGGAGATCCTACGAGCAGTACTTC.

There are many counts of this clonotype. The chain links TRBV11-2 to TRBJ1-2; D perhaps matches TRBD1 (5 bases). Germline V CDR1 and CDR2: SGHAT, FQNNGV. V was trimmed by 4 bases and J by 8 bases, leaving 14 bases between them. There are 13 residues in the CDR3. The CDR3 DNA reads as TGTGCCAGCAGCTCGGACTCGGGGGGGGGCTACACCTTC. Translating gives CASSSDSGGGYTF.

This clonotype was counted ten times or more. This chain connects TRBV20-1 to TRBJ2-5; D may be TRBD1 or TRBD2 (5 bases each). V lost 5 bases and J 4 bases, leaving 11 bases between the germline ends. CDR1 and CDR2 (germline): DFQATT, SNEGSKA (reference sequence). The CDR3 has 12 amino acids. CDR3 nucleotide sequence: TGCAGTGCTGGGGGAGATCGAGAGACCCAGTACTTC. Its translation is CSAGGDRETQYF.

This clonotype was picked up many times. V usage is TRBV6-1 and J usage is TRBJ1-6; 8 nucleotides agree with TRBD1. The CDR3 consists of 14 residues. The ends lost 5 bases at V and 8 bases at J; junction bases unmatched: 5. The V gene's germline CDR1 is MNHNS and CDR2 SASEGT. CDR3 bases: TGTGCCAGCAGTTATGTGACAGGGGATTCACCCCTCCACTTT. Residues: CASSYVTGDSPLHF.

This clonotype was seen at least ten times. The chain employs TRBV6-1 and TRBJ1-5; 8 bases fit TRBD1. This CDR3 spans 14 amino acids. The V and J ends lost 1 base and 12 bases, in that order; junction bases with no gene match: 8. Germline V gene lookup returns CDR1 MNHNS and CDR2 SASEGT. CDR3 amino acids: CASSEGGGTGHQHF. Written as DNA, the CDR3 is TGTGCCAGCAGTGAAGGTGGGGGGACAGGCCACCAGCATTTT.

This chain links TRBV24-1 with TRBJ2-1; 14 nucleotides line up with TRBD2. This CDR3 contains 16 residues. Germline CDR1 is KGHDR and CDR2 is SFDVKD. V lost 9 bases to trimming and J lost 0 bases; unmatched junction nucleotides: 3. CDR3 DNA sequence: TGTGCCACCGCGGGGACTAGCGGGAGCTCCTACAATGAGCAGTTCTTC. It is translated as CATAGTSGSSYNEQFF.